The sequence of this T cell receptor beta chain was determined in a study of T cells in Graves' hyperthyroidism and ophthalmopathy. RNA transcripts were the template for amplifying TCR beta CDR3 regions. A set of HTBI primers served as the primers for a first-round RT-PCR of the TCR CDR3. One entry per CDR3 protein results from TCRdb running MiXCR on the multiplex PCR reads. Altogether fewer than 600,000 distinct CDR3 sequences are present, around 14% being singletons, with the ten largest covering around a sixth. Lactation, pregnancy, other autoimmune disease or uncontrolled infection excluded patients. The PBMCs studied were ones that came from 8.5 to 10 ml fresh peripheral blood. The sequencing input was blood. The clonotype was recovered from a woman aged 18-35 years with Graves' hyperthyroidism.

In DNA, the CDR3 is TGTGCCAGTAGTAATCCAAAATCACGCCTTAACTATGGCTACACCTTC. Its translation: CASSNPKSRLNYGYTF. V usage is TRBV19 and J usage is TRBJ1-2; D remains ambiguous. Germline V lookup: CDR1 LNHDA, CDR2 SQIVND (reference sequence). V was trimmed by 4 bases and J by 1 base, leaving 16 bases between them. The CDR3 consists of 16 residues.